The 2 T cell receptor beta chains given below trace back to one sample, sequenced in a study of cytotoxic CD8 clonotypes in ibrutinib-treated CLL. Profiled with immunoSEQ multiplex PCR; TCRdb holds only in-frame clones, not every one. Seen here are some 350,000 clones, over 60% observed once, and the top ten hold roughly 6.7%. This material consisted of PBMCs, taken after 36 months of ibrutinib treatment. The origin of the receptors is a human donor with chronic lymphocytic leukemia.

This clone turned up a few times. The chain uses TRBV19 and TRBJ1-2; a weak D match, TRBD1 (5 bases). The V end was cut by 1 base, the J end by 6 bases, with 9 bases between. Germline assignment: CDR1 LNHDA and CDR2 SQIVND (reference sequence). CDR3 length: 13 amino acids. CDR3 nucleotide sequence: TGTGCCAGTAGTATAGCCAGGGTACATGGCTACACCTTC. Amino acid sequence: CASSIARVHGYTF. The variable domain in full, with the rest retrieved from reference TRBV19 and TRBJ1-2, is DGGITQSPKYLFRKEGQNVTLSCEQNLNHDAMYWYRQDPGQGLRLIYYSQIVNDFQKGDIAEGYSVSREKKESFPLTVTSAQKNPTAFYLCASSIARVHGYTFGSGTRLTVV.

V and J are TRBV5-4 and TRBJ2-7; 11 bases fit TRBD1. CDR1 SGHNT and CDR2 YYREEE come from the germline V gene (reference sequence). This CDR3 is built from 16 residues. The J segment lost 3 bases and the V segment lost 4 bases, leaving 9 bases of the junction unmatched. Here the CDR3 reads CASSADPGTGGYEQYF. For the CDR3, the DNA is TGTGCCAGCAGCGCCGACCCCGGGACAGGGGGCTACGAGCAGTACTTC.